The clone carrying this T cell receptor beta chain was found many times. The antigen remains undetermined. The data stem from a study of T-cell reconstitution after alpha-beta-depleted transplantation in children. Study-level findings and limits: Fresh T-cell production supplied most of the T-cell counts and diversity seen one year after transplant. Reportedly, only several hundred clones from non-depleted graft cells drove alpha-beta T-cell counts at about two months.

This sample's TCRbeta library carried unique molecular identifier barcodes. TCRdb re-called the PCR reads with MiXCR, one entry per CDR3 protein. This sample has about 170,000 distinct CDR3 sequences, with over 8.5% found just once. CDR3 length equals 16 residues. Per germline, CDR1 LGHNA and CDR2 YNFKEQ. V lost 5 bases, J lost 2 bases, and 4 bases stayed unmatched. The sequence was obtained from a boy younger than 10 with acute myeloid leukemia, due to receive a stem cell transplant. The source was PBMCs, collected before TCRalphabeta/CD19-depleted stem cell transplant. The V call is TRBV4-2, the J call TRBJ2-6; 9 bases map to TRBD1. The CDR3 DNA reads as TGTGCCAGCAGCTCAACAGGGGGCGCTGGGGCCAACGTCCTGACTTTC. This gives the protein CASSSTGGAGANVLTF.